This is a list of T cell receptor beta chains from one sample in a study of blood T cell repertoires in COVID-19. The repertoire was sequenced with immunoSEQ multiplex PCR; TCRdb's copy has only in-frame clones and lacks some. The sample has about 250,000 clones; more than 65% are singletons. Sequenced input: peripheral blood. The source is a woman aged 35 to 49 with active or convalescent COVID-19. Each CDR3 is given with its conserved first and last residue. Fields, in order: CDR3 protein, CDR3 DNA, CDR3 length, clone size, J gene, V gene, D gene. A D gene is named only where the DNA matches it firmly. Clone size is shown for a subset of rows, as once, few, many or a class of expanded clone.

CASSLGLAGGGELFF TGTGCCAGCAGCTTGGGATTAGCAGGCGGGGGGGAGCTGTTTTTT 15 NA TRBJ2-2 TRBV5-6 NA
CSAKQGSSGNTIYF TGCAGCGCTAAACAGGGCTCCTCTGGAAACACCATATATTTT 14 few TRBJ1-3 TRBV29-1 NA
CASSDTQRLAKNIQYF TGTGCCAGCAGTGATACCCAGCGATTAGCCAAAAACATTCAGTACTTC 16 NA TRBJ2-4 TRBV2 NA
CARGGSGNQPQHF TGTGCCCGGGGGGGTTCGGGTAATCAGCCCCAGCATTTT 13 NA TRBJ1-5 TRBV30 NA
CASRSSSGNTIYF TGTGCCAGCAGATCCAGCTCTGGAAACACCATATATTTT 13 NA TRBJ1-3 TRBV25-1 NA
CASGLFTVTHTEAFF TGTGCTAGTGGTTTGTTCACAGTGACACACACTGAAGCTTTCTTT 15 NA TRBJ1-1 TRBV12-5 NA
CASSVGTSGGVDTQYF TGTGCCAGCAGCGTAGGGACTAGCGGGGGCGTGGATACGCAGTATTTT 16 once TRBJ2-3 TRBV9 TRBD2
CSVKLPGGEQFF TGCAGCGTGAAGTTGCCGGGGGGGGAGCAGTTCTTC 12 NA TRBJ2-1 TRBV29-1 TRBD2
CASSLGTAYGYTF TGCGCCAGCAGCCTCGGGACAGCCTATGGCTACACCTTC 13 NA TRBJ1-2 TRBV5-1 TRBD1
CASSLGPGNQETQYF TGCGCCAGCAGCTTGGGTCCCGGGAACCAAGAGACCCAGTACTTC 15 NA TRBJ2-5 TRBV5-1 NA
CAWSRDRVNTEAFF TGTGCCTGGAGTAGGGACAGGGTGAACACTGAAGCTTTCTTT 14 NA TRBJ1-1 TRBV30 TRBD1
CASSLGTGSSGNTIYF TGTGCCAGCAGCTTAGGGACAGGGAGCTCTGGAAACACCATATATTTT 16 NA TRBJ1-3 TRBV7-8 TRBD1
CASSSGGTNEKLFF TGTGCCAGCAGTTCAGGGGGGACTAATGAAAAACTGTTTTTT 14 NA TRBJ1-4 TRBV28 TRBD1